The 29 T cell receptor beta chains below come from one sample, sequenced in a study of PD-L1 blockade in urothelial cancer. The time point denotes: pretreatment peripheral blood. Profiling relied on immunoSEQ multiplex PCR, and the TCRdb table lists in-frame clones only, not all of them. The table records tens of thousands of clones, roughly 80% of them present only once. The specimen was PBMCs, collected around atezolizumab (anti-PD-L1) treatment. All receptors come from a middle-aged man with urothelial cancer.

This sequence joins TRBV7-8 and TRBJ1-5, with D unclear. Trimming stripped 6 bases from V and 5 bases from J, with 11 bases between. In germline, CDR1 is SGHVS, CDR2 FQNEAQ. There are 13 residues in the CDR3. CDR3 region: CASSSKLDQPQHF. The CDR3 DNA reads TGTGCCAGCAGTTCTAAACTTGATCAGCCCCAGCATTTT.

This CDR3 is CASSIDPGTRDTQYF. DNA for the CDR3: TGTGCCAGTAGTATAGATCCTGGGACTAGAGATACGCAGTATTTT. J is TRBJ2-3 and V is TRBV19; 8 bases are a match to TRBD2. CDR3 length: 15 amino acids. Trimming took 0 bases from V and 5 from J; bases not matched to a gene: 4. CDR1 LNHDA and CDR2 SQIVND come from the germline V gene (reference sequence).

The chain joins TRBV5-1 to TRBJ1-1; no reliable D call. Germline V gene sequence: CDR1 SGHRS, CDR2 YFSETQ. CDR3 length: 14 amino acids. The V end lost 0 bases, the J end lost 0 bases, and 6 bases lay between the germline ends. The CDR3 loop reads CASSLGVMNTEAFF. The CDR3 DNA sequence: TGCGCCAGCAGCTTGGGAGTCATGAACACTGAAGCTTTCTTT.

The V call is TRBV6-4, the J call TRBJ2-3, with a tentative D call TRBD1 (5 bases). Trimming removed 4 bases from V and 4 bases from J, with 15 bases in between. From germline, CDR1 is MRHNA and CDR2 SNTAGT. The CDR3 loop spans 15 amino acids. CDR3 in amino acids: CASSVGPGGADTQYF. CDR3 bases: TGTGCCAGCAGTGTGGGGCCGGGCGGCGCAGATACGCAGTATTTT.

The rearrangement links TRBV7-2 to TRBJ2-5; possibly TRBD1 for D (5 bases). The CDR3 extends over 14 amino acids. Looked up from germline, CDR1 is SGHTA and CDR2 is FQGNSA. Trimming took off 5 bases at V and 10 bases at J, with 20 bases between the two ends. CDR3: CASSPRRAGQVQYF. The CDR3 region has the DNA TGTGCCAGCAGCCCCCGCAGGGCAGGCCAGGTCCAGTACTTC.

The V call is TRBV18, the J call TRBJ1-4, with TRBD1 matching 8 bases. CDR3 length: 16 amino acids. J was trimmed by 2 bases and V by 3 bases; bases with no gene match: 5. Germline V gene data show CDR1 as KGHSH and CDR2 as LQKENI. CDR3 protein: CASSPSGGRTNEKLFF. As DNA, the CDR3 is TGTGCCAGCTCACCTTCAGGGGGCAGGACTAATGAAAAACTGTTTTTT.

V usage is TRBV2 and J usage is TRBJ1-5; maybe TRBD1 (5 bases). Deletions cut 6 bases from V and 2 bases from J, with 17 bases between. The CDR3 is 16 amino acids. The germline V gene has CDR1 SNHLY and CDR2 FYNNEI. CDR3 DNA: TGTGCCAGCAGGGCCCAGGTAGGGGTCCGCAATCAGCCCCAGCATTTT. Translating it yields CASRAQVGVRNQPQHF.

The V gene is TRBV5-1, the J gene TRBJ2-1, with 7 bases identical to TRBD2. The CDR3 extends over 18 amino acids. The germline V gene encodes CDR1 SGHRS and CDR2 YFSETQ. Unmatched junction bases numbered 14, after V lost 4 bases and J lost 1 base. CDR3 region: CASSPRGGEGWSYNEQFF. CDR3 sequence (DNA): TGCGCCAGCAGCCCAAGGGGAGGGGAGGGCTGGTCCTACAATGAGCAGTTCTTC.

The gene calls are TRBV2 and TRBJ1-2; D unresolved. Deletions cut 3 bases from V and 5 bases from J, with 7 bases between. Germline loops: CDR1 SNHLY, CDR2 FYNNEI. CDR3 size: 12 residues. CDR3 in DNA: TGTGCCAGCAGTGATGCCGGGTATGGCTACACCTTC. It encodes CASSDAGYGYTF.

This chain uses TRBV6-1 with TRBJ2-2; TRBD1 is a possible D gene (5 bases). Germline CDR1 reads MNHNS; CDR2 reads SASEGT. The CDR3 runs to 15 residues. Deletions cut 10 bases from V and 7 bases from J, with 22 bases between. The CDR3 loop is CAISGSAVLSGELFF. The CDR3 DNA reads TGTGCCATCTCAGGGTCCGCCGTCCTCAGCGGGGAGCTGTTTTTT.

V is TRBV5-1 and J is TRBJ1-2; a possible D gene is TRBD1 (6 bases). Germline loops: CDR1 SGHRS, CDR2 YFSETQ. CDR3 length: 14 residues. V was pared by 0 bases and J by 4 bases, with 10 bases between. CDR3 coding DNA: TGCGCCAGCAGCTTGGCCCGGGACACCTATGGCTACACCTTC. It translates to CASSLARDTYGYTF.

The rearrangement links TRBV10-1 to TRBJ2-3, with TRBD1 as a possible D gene (6 bases). Per germline, CDR1 WNHNN and CDR2 SYGVQD (reference sequence). Trimming took 4 bases from V and 5 from J, leaving 22 bases between them. The CDR3 spans 17 residues. The CDR3 sequence is CASSGPLWDKQRDTQYF. The DNA of the CDR3 is TGCGCCAGCAGTGGACCCCTGTGGGACAAGCAAAGAGATACGCAGTATTTT.

The chain joins TRBV6-1 to TRBJ2-3; 7 nucleotides line up with TRBD2. Germline-derived CDR1 and CDR2 are MNHNS and SASEGT. V was pared by 6 bases and J by 5 bases, with 11 bases of the junction left unmatched. This CDR3 is 15 amino acids long. CDR3 sequence reads: CASRTSQPQIDTQYF. CDR3 DNA: TGTGCCAGCAGGACTAGCCAACCTCAAATAGATACGCAGTATTTT.

The V gene is TRBV6-5, the J gene TRBJ1-1, with D possibly matching TRBD1 (6 bases). CDR3 length equals 13 residues. Germline V gene data show CDR1 as MNHEY and CDR2 as SVGAGI. The ends were cut back, 5 bases at V and 1 base at J, with 8 bases in the middle. The CDR3: CASSADRNTEAFF. CDR3 DNA sequence: TGTGCCAGCAGTGCGGACAGGAACACTGAAGCTTTCTTT.

This clone was found once. The CDR3 is CASSLAIAGGRSRYF. In nucleotides, the CDR3 is TGTGCCAGCAGCTTAGCAATAGCGGGAGGACGGTCACGGTACTTC. This chain uses TRBV11-2 with TRBJ2-7, with 10 nucleotides matching TRBD2. This CDR3 has 15 residues. The germline gives CDR1 SGHAT, CDR2 FQNNGV. The trim removed 1 base at V and 12 bases at J, leaving 12 bases unmatched.

The chain recombines TRBV4-2 with TRBJ1-1; 10 bases line up with TRBD1. Germline V gene data show CDR1 as LGHNA and CDR2 as YNFKEQ. This CDR3 comprises 15 residues. J gave up 6 bases and V 1 base, and 5 bases lay outside the gene matches. The CDR3 coding sequence is TGTGCCAGCAGCCAAGGGACAGGGGGGATCGCTGAAGCTTTCTTT. Translating it yields CASSQGTGGIAEAFF.

The chain combines TRBV6-5 with TRBJ1-3; D unresolved. Germline loops: CDR1 MNHEY, CDR2 SVGAGI. The CDR3 sequence is 16 residues long. Trimming left V 0 bases short and J 0 bases short, with 9 bases between. The CDR3 nucleotides are TGTGCCAGCAGTTACTCGTTGGGGAGCTCTGGAAACACCATATATTTT. It translates to CASSYSLGSSGNTIYF.

V gene TRBV10-3 combines with J gene TRBJ2-5; D is ambiguous. There are 12 residues in the CDR3. CDR1 ENHRY and CDR2 SYGVKD come from the germline V gene. The V and J ends lost 4 bases and 5 bases respectively, with 8 bases between them. The CDR3, as DNA: TGTGCCATCAGTGGCCCTCAGGAGACCCAGTACTTC. As protein: CAISGPQETQYF.

The chain combines TRBV19 with TRBJ2-3, with D unresolved. In germline, CDR1 is LNHDA, CDR2 SQIVND (reference sequence). CDR3 length: 14 amino acids. Trimming removed 5 bases at V and 4 bases at J, with 13 bases between. CDR3 loop: CASSPRLLSDTQYF. As DNA, the CDR3 is TGTGCCAGTAGTCCGCGCCTCCTATCAGATACGCAGTATTTT.

This rearrangement joins TRBV9 to TRBJ2-1; 7 bases match TRBD1. Germline-derived CDR1 and CDR2 are SGDLS and YYNGEE. This CDR3 spans 16 amino acids. V was pared by 0 bases and J by 7 bases, with 10 bases of the junction left unmatched. In DNA form, the CDR3 reads TGTGCCAGCAGCGTAGATGAGGCCTCCAGGGGGAATGAGCAGTTCTTC. Its protein product is CASSVDEASRGNEQFF.

The rearrangement links TRBV5-5 to TRBJ1-1, with a possible D match to TRBD1 (5 bases). The CDR3 loop spans 17 amino acids. V was clipped by 0 bases and J by 1 base, with 16 bases between them. CDR1 is SGHKS and CDR2 is YYEKEE in the germline V gene (reference sequence). The CDR3 here is CASSLAGFLTENTEAFF. The CDR3, as DNA: TGTGCCAGCAGCTTGGCTGGATTTTTGACAGAGAACACTGAAGCTTTCTTT.

The chain combines TRBV7-6 with TRBJ2-2; a possible D gene is TRBD2 (8 bases). Trimming shortened V by 5 bases and J by 6 bases, and 19 bases separated the two germline ends. The germline CDR1 and CDR2 sequences are SGHVS and FNYEAQ. CDR3 size: 16 residues. CDR3 DNA sequence: TGTGCCAGCAGCCAGGGGGGGAGCGGGAGCGCCGGGGAGCTGTTTTTT. Translation: CASSQGGSGSAGELFF.

The chain recombines TRBV5-4 with TRBJ1-2, with D maybe TRBD1 (5 bases). Deletions cut 0 bases from V and 2 bases from J, with 11 bases between. This CDR3 spans 15 amino acids. The V gene's germline CDR1 is SGHNT and CDR2 YYREEE (reference sequence). CDR3 sequence (DNA): TGTGCCAGCAGCTTGGATCCGGGGGACAACTATGGCTACACCTTC. Translated, it gives CASSLDPGDNYGYTF.

V and J are TRBV4-2 and TRBJ1-4, with a weak D call TRBD1 (5 bases). The CDR3 loop spans 18 amino acids. Germline assignment: CDR1 LGHNA and CDR2 YNFKEQ. Trimming removed 0 bases at V and 0 bases at J, with 14 bases between. DNA of the CDR3: TGTGCCAGCAGCCAAGACCGCAGGGAGGGAGCAACTAATGAAAAACTGTTTTTT. Translation gives CASSQDRREGATNEKLFF.

The genes are TRBV10-1 and TRBJ1-3; 8 nucleotides agree with TRBD1. CDR3 length: 14 residues. V was clipped by 8 bases and J by 3 bases; unmatched bases: 6. From germline, CDR1 is WNHNN and CDR2 SYGVQD (reference sequence). CDR3 amino acids: CASRGQAHGNTIYF. CDR3 sequence (DNA): TGCGCCAGCCGGGGACAGGCGCATGGAAACACCATATATTTT.

The chain joins TRBV1 to TRBJ2-3; the D call of TRBD2 is as the table states it, not checked on the DNA. TRBV1 is a listed pseudogene. The CDR3 totals 18 residues. The CDR3 is CTSSQDEAVSISTDTQYF. The CDR3 bases are TGCACCAGCAGCCAAGACGAGGCAGTCAGTATAAGCACAGATACGCAGTATTTT.

This sequence joins TRBV29-1 and TRBJ1-1, with 9 bases matching TRBD1. J was trimmed by 2 bases and V by 3 bases; bases with no gene match: 4. The CDR3 has 14 residues. Per germline, CDR1 SQVTM and CDR2 ANQGSEA. The CDR3: CSVDGTGSNTEAFF. The CDR3 coding sequence is TGCAGCGTTGACGGGACAGGGTCCAACACTGAAGCTTTCTTT. The variable domain in full, with the rest retrieved from reference TRBV29-1 and TRBJ1-1, is SAVISQKPSRDICQRGTSLTIQCQVDSQVTMMFWYRQQPGQSLTLIATANQGSEATYESGFVIDKFPISRPNLTFSTLTVSNMSPEDSSIYLCSVDGTGSNTEAFFGQGTRLTVV.

This sequence joins TRBV2 and TRBJ2-3, with a possible D match to TRBD2 (6 bases). The CDR3 loop spans 14 amino acids. The V end was cut by 7 bases, the J end by 4 bases, with 15 bases between. The germline CDR1 and CDR2 sequences are SNHLY and FYNNEI. CDR3 sequence (DNA): TGTGCCAGCATCAGGGACTTTTCGTCAGATACGCAGTATTTT. Amino acids: CASIRDFSSDTQYF.

The rearrangement joins TRBV16 to TRBJ1-1, with D uncertain. CDR3 length: 15 amino acids. Trimming pared 1 base from V and 3 bases from J, leaving 12 bases between. Germline assignment: CDR1 KGHSY and CDR2 FQNENV. The DNA for the CDR3 is TGTGCCAGCAGCCAATATACAACGGAGTACACTGAAGCTTTCTTT. Translation: CASSQYTTEYTEAFF.